This T cell receptor (beta chain) was profiled in a study of beta chain features in type 1 diabetes. Across the study: Across all samples, about 100 million sorted cells were examined. Study conclusions and caveats: Shortening that was moderate but significant affected the TCRB CDR3s of Type 1 diabetes patients in all four CD4+ subsets. When VDJ junctions were examined, type 1 diabetes patients showed fewer insertions and more deletions. Comparison showed that naive, central memory and Treg TCRB repertoires appeared more similar among patients than among healthy donors.

Each donor gave one heparinised blood draw averaging about 116 mL. The CDR3 is 12 amino acids. Trimming took 3 bases from V and 7 from J, leaving 7 bases between them. The germline V gene encodes CDR1 LNHDA and CDR2 SQIVND (reference sequence). Regarding this clone: As yet, its antigen is unknown. Other nucleotide sequences in the sample specify the same CDR3.

The whole isolated RNA underwent reverse transcription, so sequencing captured expressed TCRB transcripts. Assay: immunoSEQ multiplex PCR; the TCRdb copy retains only in-frame clones and omits some. The sample carries 300,000 to 400,000 clones, roughly 14% recorded once. This sequence originates from a woman between 18 and 30 years old with type 1 diabetes. The chain uses TRBV19 and TRBJ2-1; maybe TRBD2 (6 bases). The source material was naive CD4+ T cells from blood. In DNA, the CDR3 is TGTGCCAGTAGTATCGCGGGGAATGAGCAGTTCTTC. The encoded protein is CASSIAGNEQFF.